Presented here are 29 T cell receptor beta chains from one specimen sequenced in a study of blood T cells in healthy people across ages. Next came a second PCR, run for about 7 to 12 cycles, which used a sample-barcoded 5' primer along with a J-beta primer mix. TCRdb itself ran the 5' RACE reads through MiXCR, one entry per CDR3 protein. The sample has about 590,000 distinct CDR3 sequences, about 28% seen once. Sequencing was carried out using blood. These receptors were collected from a woman aged 80 or over in good health.

Only a few counts were recorded for this clonotype. One base away lies a much larger clone, so this may be a sequencing read error. This chain uses TRBV27 with TRBJ2-1; D may be TRBD1 (6 bases). The J call may be in error: the DNA end matches TRBJ2-7 better. Germline V gives CDR1 MNHEY, CDR2 SMNVEV (reference sequence). CDR3 length: 16 amino acids. For the CDR3, the DNA is TGTGCCAGCAGTTATGAGGGGACAAATTCCTACAATGAGCAGTACTTC. Protein product: CASSYEGTNSYNEQYF.

The V call is TRBV11-2, the J call TRBJ1-2; D is uncertain. CDR3 length equals 15 residues. V shed 5 bases and J shed 5 bases, with 18 bases lying between them. Germline lookup yields CDR1 SGHAT and CDR2 FQNNGV. CDR3 region: CASSPPARNPYGYTF. CDR3 DNA: TGTGCCAGCAGCCCCCCGGCCAGAAACCCTTATGGCTACACCTTC.

As to this clonotype: Being one base from a much bigger clone, this may be a read error. This chain uses TRBV4-3 with TRBJ1-5; D unclear. The CDR3 loop spans 13 amino acids. CDR1 is LGHNA and CDR2 is YSLEER in the germline V gene. The CDR3 protein is CASCQDRDQPQHF. For the CDR3, the DNA is TGCGCCAGCTGCCAAGATAGGGATCAGCCCCAGCATTTT.

The gene calls are TRBV7-2 and TRBJ2-3, with 12 positions matching TRBD1. V was clipped by 5 bases and J by 5 bases; unmatched bases: 5. The germline V gene encodes CDR1 SGHTA and CDR2 FQGNSA. CDR3 size: 15 residues. CDR3 coding DNA: TGTGCCAGCAGCGAGGGGACAGGGGGCAGAGATACGCAGTATTTT. Amino acid sequence: CASSEGTGGRDTQYF.

The chain links TRBV5-4 to TRBJ1-1; D gene uncertain. The germline CDR1 and CDR2 sequences are SGHNT and YYREEE (reference sequence). V dropped 0 bases and J dropped 6 bases, with 12 bases sitting between them. This CDR3 is 14 amino acids long. DNA of the CDR3: TGTGCCAGCAGCTTGGTAGGGCGGATCGCTGAAGCTTTCTTT. This codes for CASSLVGRIAEAFF.

The rearrangement uses TRBV20-1 and TRBJ2-7; D is undetermined. With 0 bases removed from V and 2 bases from J, the gap between germline ends came to 14 bases. Germline V gene sequence: CDR1 DFQATT, CDR2 SNEGSKA (reference sequence). The CDR3 is made up of 15 amino acids. CDR3 in amino acids: CSARDKPSLTYEQYF. CDR3 DNA sequence: TGCAGTGCTAGAGATAAACCGAGTCTTACCTACGAGCAGTACTTC.

The sample holds many counts of this clonotype. This chain joins TRBV20-1 and TRBJ2-5; TRBD2 aligns across 13 bases. V gave up 6 bases and J gave up 2 bases; unmatched junction bases: 9. Germline V CDR1 and CDR2: DFQATT, SNEGSKA (reference sequence). This CDR3 region has 16 residues. CDR3 protein: CSARPLLAGGQETQYF. CDR3 in DNA: TGCAGTGCCCGACCTCTACTAGCGGGGGGGCAAGAGACCCAGTACTTC.

A few counts support this clonotype. The chain uses TRBV7-2 and TRBJ2-7, with D tentatively TRBD2 (6 bases). CDR3 length equals 15 residues. CDR1 and CDR2 (germline): SGHTA, FQGNSA. V lost 3 bases, J lost 0 bases, and 12 bases lay in between. The CDR3 protein is CASSLGLGSSYEQYF. CDR3 sequence (DNA): TGTGCCAGCAGCTTGGGACTGGGAAGCTCCTACGAGCAGTACTTC.

This clonotype was seen repeatedly, ten times or more. Just one base apart from a much larger clone, this may be a read error. This chain uses TRBV5-1 with TRBJ2-5; perhaps TRBD2 as D (6 bases). Germline lookup yields CDR1 SGHRS and CDR2 YFSETQ. There are 12 residues in the CDR3. V shed 6 bases and J shed 11 bases, with 17 bases lying between them. The CDR3 DNA reads as TGCGCCAGCACCGGAGGGGTAAATGAGCAGTACTTC. It specifies CASTGGVNEQYF. Full variable domain (missing parts from reference TRBV5-1 and TRBJ2-5): KAGVTQTPRYLIKTRGQQVTLSCSPISGHRSVSWYQQTPGQGLQFLFEYFSETQRNKGNFPGRFSGRQFSNSRSEMNVSTLELGDSALYLCASTGGVNEQYFGPGTRLLVL.

Notes on this clonotype: This sequence may be a read error, since a much larger clone differs from it by one base. The chain joins TRBV6-1 to TRBJ2-1; TRBD1 or TRBD2 may be the D gene (5 bases each). This CDR3 spans 16 amino acids. Germline CDR1 reads MNHNS; CDR2 reads SASEGT. The CDR3 loop is CASSLSPGTDYNEQCF. CDR3 nucleotides: TGTGCCAGCAGCCTCTCCCCCGGGACCGATTATAATGAGCAGTGCTTC.

V is TRBV5-1 and J is TRBJ2-2; 10 nucleotides agree with TRBD1. In germline, CDR1 is SGHRS, CDR2 YFSETQ. The CDR3 is 15 amino acids. With V trimmed by 4 bases and J by 8 bases, 8 bases remained unmatched. CDR3 loop: CASSHRQGAGGELFF. The CDR3 DNA sequence: TGCGCCAGCAGCCACCGACAGGGGGCCGGAGGGGAGCTGTTTTTT.

This clonotype came up many times. V and J are TRBV7-2 and TRBJ1-4, with 8 bases identical to TRBD1. CDR1 is SGHTA, CDR2 FQGNSA, per germline. V shed 1 base, J shed 11 bases, and the junction held 9 bases outside the gene matches. The CDR3 sequence is 15 residues long. CDR3 bases: TGTGCCAGCAGCTTAGGGGGACAGGTAGCTAGGAAACTGTTTTTT. It is translated as CASSLGGQVARKLFF.

The chain has TRBV4-2 and TRBJ2-7, with a possible D match to TRBD1 (5 bases). Trimming shortened V by 1 base and J by 0 bases, and 7 bases separated the two germline ends. The CDR3 totals 14 residues. The V gene's germline CDR1 is LGHNA and CDR2 YNFKEQ. DNA of the CDR3: TGTGCCAGCAGCCAAGCAACAGGCTCCTACGAGCAGTACTTC. Translation gives CASSQATGSYEQYF.

The sample holds many counts of this clonotype. This rearrangement joins TRBV27 to TRBJ2-3; no firm D call. Trimming took 2 bases from V and 5 from J, leaving 8 bases between them. This CDR3 region has 13 residues. CDR1 and CDR2 from the germline V gene are MNHEY and SMNVEV (reference sequence). The CDR3 coding sequence is TGTGCCAGCAGTTTACGCCGGCAAGATACGCAGTATTTT. This translates into CASSLRRQDTQYF.

Only a few counts were recorded for this clonotype. One end of the junction does not line up with germline, which may come from a read error. This sequence joins TRBV7-3 and TRBJ2-3, with 7 nucleotides matching TRBD1. Germline values: CDR1 SGHTA, CDR2 FQGTGA. This CDR3 has 16 amino acids. The CDR3 loop is CASSLTPGQGTDTQYF. CDR3 coding DNA: TGTGCCAGCAGCCTAACCCCCGGACAGGGCACAGATACGCAGTATTTT.

The sample holds many counts of this clonotype. J is TRBJ2-7 and V is TRBV6-1, with 7 bases that match TRBD2. Germline CDR1 and CDR2: MNHNS and SASEGT. Trimming removed 2 bases from V and 6 bases from J; junction bases left unmatched: 7. The CDR3 runs to 14 residues. CDR3 DNA sequence: TGTGCCAGCAGTGAAAGTGGGTTAGCGGGCGAGCAGTACTTC. Protein sequence: CASSESGLAGEQYF.

As concerns this clonotype: This clone may be a read error of a much larger clone one base away. DNA for the CDR3: TGCAGGGCTAGACTTCTGGGCGAGGAGCAGTACTTC. Encoded protein: CRARLLGEEQYF. This chain connects TRBV20-1 to TRBJ2-7; D uncertain. Germline V CDR1 and CDR2: DFQATT, SNEGSKA (reference sequence). The CDR3 consists of 12 residues.

This clonotype showed up just a few times. The chain couples TRBV29-1 to TRBJ1-1; a weak D match, TRBD1 (5 bases). Trimming shortened V by 1 base and J by 3 bases, and 9 bases separated the two germline ends. Per the germline V gene, CDR1 is SQVTM and CDR2 is ANQGSEA. The CDR3 has 13 amino acids. The CDR3 DNA follows: TGCAGCGTTGAAGGGGGAGGGGACACTGAAGCTTTCTTT. Translation: CSVEGGGDTEAFF.

This clonotype has at least ten counts. V usage is TRBV6-5 and J usage is TRBJ2-4; D ambiguous. The CDR3 is made up of 15 amino acids. Trimming removed 0 bases at V and 0 bases at J, with 6 bases between. Germline CDR1 and CDR2: MNHEY and SVGAGI. CDR3 in amino acids: CASSYSFIAKNIQYF. CDR3 DNA: TGTGCCAGCAGTTACTCATTTATAGCCAAAAACATTCAGTACTTC.

Only a few counts were recorded for this clonotype. The chain carries TRBV30 and TRBJ2-1, with 7 bases that match TRBD1. V dropped 2 bases and J dropped 8; count of bases not matched to a gene: 3. In germline, CDR1 is GTSNPN, CDR2 SVGIG (reference sequence). The CDR3 consists of 12 residues. For the CDR3, the DNA is TGTGCCTGGAGTACAGGGGTTTATGAGCAGTTCTTC. This encodes CAWSTGVYEQFF.

This clonotype was picked up many times. This sequence joins TRBV5-1 and TRBJ2-7; D is undetermined. The germline CDR1 and CDR2 sequences are SGHRS and YFSETQ. The CDR3 sequence is 13 residues long. With 9 bases removed from V and 5 bases from J, the gap between germline ends came to 18 bases. The CDR3 sequence: CATRSTGRHEQYF. The CDR3 bases are TGCGCCACAAGATCGACCGGACGGCACGAGCAGTACTTC.

This clonotype was detected many times. The V gene is TRBV5-4, the J gene TRBJ2-3, with 9 bases aligning to TRBD2. The germline V gene has CDR1 SGHNT and CDR2 YYREEE (reference sequence). This CDR3 region has 14 residues. After removal of 7 bases from V and 4 bases from J, the junction contained 7 bases not matched to a gene. The CDR3 DNA is TGTGCCAGCGGCGAAGAGCGGGGGGCAGATACGCAGTATTTT. Its translation is CASGEERGADTQYF.

V and J are TRBV12-5 and TRBJ1-2, with D tentatively TRBD1 (5 bases). Germline CDR1 LGHNT, CDR2 FRNRAP. V was pared by 1 base and J by 6 bases, with 12 bases between. The CDR3 spans 14 residues. CDR3 amino acids: CASGLGSGGNGYTF. DNA for the CDR3: TGTGCTAGTGGTTTGGGATCGGGGGGGAATGGCTACACCTTC.

This clonotype was recorded many times. This chain links TRBV20-1 with TRBJ2-3; maybe TRBD2 (6 bases). Germline V CDR1 and CDR2: DFQATT, SNEGSKA (reference sequence). Trimming cost V 0 bases and J 6 bases, with 16 bases left between them. The CDR3 spans 15 residues. In nucleotides, the CDR3 is TGCAGTGCTAGAGATCCGAGACTAGTAGGGGATACGCAGTATTTT. Translating gives CSARDPRLVGDTQYF.

About this clonotype: A much larger clone lies a single base off, so this may be a read error. The chain couples TRBV20-1 to TRBJ2-5, with D possibly being TRBD1 (6 bases). The CDR3 is made up of 13 amino acids. Trimming pared 5 bases from V and 11 bases from J, leaving 21 bases between. Per the germline V gene, CDR1 is DFQATT and CDR2 is SNEGSKA (reference sequence). The CDR3 sequence: CSASGDPYNEQYF. The DNA for the CDR3 is TGCAGTGCTTCAGGGGACCCCTACAATGAGCAGTACTTC.

This clonotype was recorded many times. The J gene is TRBJ1-2, the V gene TRBV6-6; D may be TRBD1 (5 bases). The CDR3 extends over 14 amino acids. CDR1 and CDR2 from the germline V gene are MNHNY and SVGAGI (reference sequence). V was shortened by 5 bases and J by 0 bases, with 10 bases between the two germline ends. As DNA, the CDR3 is TGTGCCAGCAGTCCCCCAGGGCCTAACTATGGCTACACCTTC. Translating gives CASSPPGPNYGYTF.

In its sample, this clonotype was seen many times. The chain employs TRBV9 and TRBJ2-1, with unresolved D. The germline V gene has CDR1 SGDLS and CDR2 YYNGEE. Trimming took off 0 bases at V and 8 bases at J, with 15 bases between the two ends. This CDR3 comprises 15 residues. The CDR3 reads CASSVGDWSGDEQFF. The CDR3 bases are TGTGCCAGCAGCGTAGGGGATTGGAGTGGCGATGAGCAGTTCTTC.

The chain is built from TRBV20-1 and TRBJ2-1; D ambiguous. The CDR3 runs to 11 residues. Germline lookup yields CDR1 DFQATT and CDR2 SNEGSKA (reference sequence). V lost 1 base and J lost 11, with 9 bases in between. The CDR3 reads CSARAAAQQFF. The CDR3 DNA sequence: TGCAGTGCTAGAGCAGCCGCACAGCAGTTCTTC.

This chain links TRBV20-1 with TRBJ2-3; TRBD1 aligns across 10 bases. V trimming: 3 bases; J trimming: 5 bases; junction bases outside the gene matches: 2. The CDR3 consists of 13 residues. Germline V lookup: CDR1 DFQATT, CDR2 SNEGSKA (reference sequence). This CDR3 is CSARGQGQDTQYF. For the CDR3, the DNA is TGCAGTGCTAGGGGACAGGGGCAAGATACGCAGTATTTT.